This TCR beta chain was recorded in a study of beta chain features in type 1 diabetes. Background on the study: Patients looked much like healthy donors when it came to age, gender and cell yields.

This clone was seen a handful of times. Its antigen is as yet unknown. This CDR3 region has 14 residues. Germline assignment: CDR1 SGHTA and CDR2 FQGNSA. V dropped 3 bases and J dropped 1 base, with 6 bases sitting between them. All of the isolated RNA was reverse transcribed, so expressed TCRB transcripts were sequenced. Measured with immunoSEQ multiplex PCR; TCRdb has only the in-frame clones, and not every one. The sample has 310,000 or so clones; 15% are singletons. Study-level findings and limits: Moderate yet significant TCRB CDR3 shortening was seen in Type 1 diabetes patients in all four CD4+ subsets. The question left open here concerned HLA type influencing TCRB rearrangement. PCR might favor shorter templates, equally in patients and controls.

This clonotype was sampled from a man aged 18 to 29 with type 1 diabetes. Sample: naive CD4+ T cells from blood. The chain is built from TRBV7-2 and TRBJ2-2, with D tentatively TRBD2 (6 bases). CDR3 coding DNA: TGTGCCAGCAGCTTGGGGGGGAACACCGGGGAGCTGTTTTTT. Translated: CASSLGGNTGELFF. The full variable domain, rest sourced from reference TRBV7-2 and TRBJ2-2, is GAGVSQSPSNKVTEKGKDVELRCDPISGHTALYWYRQSLGQGLEFLIYFQGNSAPDKSGLPSDRFSAERTGGSVSTLTIQRTQQEDSAVYLCASSLGGNTGELFFGEGSRLTVL.